This is a list of T cell receptor beta chains from one sample in a study of vaccination and CD4 T cells after COVID-19. TCRdb passed the PCR reads through MiXCR, listing each CDR3 protein once. Of roughly 13,000 distinct CDR3 sequences in the sample, about 50% were seen once. These receptors have no known antigen. Sequencing used CD4+ T cells from blood, cultured in vitro. All receptors come from a human donor who had recovered from COVID-19. Both conserved end residues are part of each CDR3. A D gene is named only where the DNA matches it firmly. A row's size may be missing; if present it is once, few, many or a size class.

V gene: TRBV5-1; clone size: .; D gene: TRBD1; J gene: TRBJ2-5; CDR3 DNA: TGCGCCAGCAGCTACAGGGGGCAAAAAGAGACCCAGTACTTC; CDR3 protein: CASSYRGQKETQYF
V gene: TRBV20-1; clone size: few; D gene: .; J gene: TRBJ1-5; CDR3 DNA: TGCAGTGCTAGCAGGGGAAATAGCAATCAGCCCCAGCATTTT; CDR3 protein: CSASRGNSNQPQHF
V gene: TRBV11-1; clone size: .; D gene: .; J gene: TRBJ2-7; CDR3 DNA: TGTGCCAGCAGCTTAGCGCTAGGACCCGGCTCCTACGAGCAGTACTTC; CDR3 protein: CASSLALGPGSYEQYF
V gene: TRBV6-2/TRBV6-3; clone size: .; D gene: TRBD2; J gene: TRBJ2-1; CDR3 DNA: TGTGCCAGCAGTTTGACTAGCGGGAGCCCGAATGAGCAGTTCTTC; CDR3 protein: CASSLTSGSPNEQFF
V gene: TRBV7-2; clone size: few; D gene: TRBD1; J gene: TRBJ1-1; CDR3 DNA: TGTGCCAGCAGCACCGGACAGGTGGGATACACTGAAGCTTTCTTT; CDR3 protein: CASSTGQVGYTEAFF
V gene: TRBV24-1; clone size: .; D gene: TRBD2; J gene: TRBJ2-3; CDR3 DNA: TGTGCCACCAGAAGAGGGCTAGCGGACACAGATACGCAGTATTTT; CDR3 protein: CATRRGLADTDTQYF
V gene: TRBV7-8; clone size: few; D gene: .; J gene: TRBJ1-5; CDR3 DNA: TGTGCCAGCAGCTTAGCGAGGAGGAGTAGCAATCAGCCCCAGCATTTT; CDR3 protein: CASSLARRSSNQPQHF
V gene: TRBV7-2; clone size: .; D gene: TRBD1; J gene: TRBJ1-1; CDR3 DNA: TGTGCCAGCAGCTTAGGCAGGGGGCCTATTATTGAAGCTTTCTTT; CDR3 protein: CASSLGRGPIIEAFF
V gene: TRBV20-1; clone size: .; D gene: .; J gene: TRBJ2-3; CDR3 DNA: TGCAGTGCTCCGGGACGTTACACAGATACGCAGTATTTT; CDR3 protein: CSAPGRYTDTQYF
V gene: TRBV5-1; clone size: .; D gene: TRBD2; J gene: TRBJ2-3; CDR3 DNA: TGCGCCAGCAGCTTGCCGGGAGGGGTCACAGATACGCAGTATTTT; CDR3 protein: CASSLPGGVTDTQYF
V gene: TRBV19; clone size: .; D gene: TRBD1; J gene: TRBJ1-1; CDR3 DNA: TGTGCCAGTAGTCCAGGGACAGGCGGGGTCCTTACTGAAGCTTTCTTT; CDR3 protein: CASSPGTGGVLTEAFF
V gene: TRBV20-1; clone size: few; D gene: TRBD2; J gene: TRBJ2-3; CDR3 DNA: TGCAGTGCTACAAAGACTAGCGGGGGGTCCACAGATACGCAGTATTTT; CDR3 protein: CSATKTSGGSTDTQYF
V gene: TRBV28; clone size: .; D gene: .; J gene: TRBJ1-1; CDR3 DNA: TGTGCCAGTGGAGAAGGGAACACTGAAGCTTTCTTT; CDR3 protein: CASGEGNTEAFF
V gene: TRBV7-3; clone size: .; D gene: TRBD1; J gene: TRBJ2-1; CDR3 DNA: TGTGCCAGCAGTGAACAGGGGCTAGCCGATGAGCAGTTCTTC; CDR3 protein: CASSEQGLADEQFF
V gene: TRBV6-1; clone size: .; D gene: .; J gene: TRBJ2-5; CDR3 DNA: TGTGCCAGCACCCCGTCGGGGCAAGAGACCCAGTACTTC; CDR3 protein: CASTPSGQETQYF